These 24 T cell receptor beta chains originate from one sample sequenced in a study of T cells after posttransplantation cyclophosphamide. The repertoire was sequenced with immunoSEQ multiplex PCR; TCRdb's copy has only in-frame clones and lacks some. The table lists tens of thousands of clones, more than 70% of them singletons, with 2.8% in the top ten. Sequencing was carried out using PBMCs. These TCRs come from a man between 25 and 39 years old with a blood cancer, CMV-positive, and with a related stem cell donor.

This chain uses TRBV6-6 with TRBJ2-7; the D gene is possibly TRBD2 (5 bases). Germline-derived CDR1 and CDR2 are MNHNY and SVGAGI (reference sequence). CDR3 length: 12 residues. Trimming took 5 bases from V and 5 from J, leaving 10 bases between them. CDR3 region: CASSKARDEQYF. The CDR3 nucleotides read TGTGCCAGCAGTAAAGCGCGGGACGAGCAGTACTTC.

This clone has only a few counts. The V and J genes are TRBV19 and TRBJ2-7, with 8 bases that match TRBD2. The trim removed 6 bases at V and 2 bases at J, leaving 15 bases unmatched. The CDR3 is made up of 17 amino acids. CDR1 LNHDA and CDR2 SQIVND come from the germline V gene (reference sequence). The CDR3 region is CASSITPRREGAYEQYF. CDR3 nucleotides: TGTGCCAGTAGCATAACCCCACGACGGGAGGGAGCCTACGAGCAGTACTTC. The variable domain in full, completed from reference TRBV19 and TRBJ2-7, reads DGGITQSPKYLFRKEGQNVTLSCEQNLNHDAMYWYRQDPGQGLRLIYYSQIVNDFQKGDIAEGYSVSREKKESFPLTVTSAQKNPTAFYLCASSITPRREGAYEQYFGPGTRLTVT.

The rearrangement joins TRBV5-1 to TRBJ1-1, with 7 bases that match TRBD1. The CDR3 is made up of 14 amino acids. The germline CDR1 and CDR2 sequences are SGHRS and YFSETQ. J lost 1 base, V lost 4 bases, and 4 bases had no gene match. The CDR3, as DNA: TGCGCCAGCAGCGAGAGGACAGGGAACACTGAAGCTTTCTTT. Encoded protein: CASSERTGNTEAFF.

V and J are TRBV4-1 and TRBJ1-1, with 9 bases identical to TRBD1. The CDR3 is 13 amino acids. The ends lost 4 bases at V and 7 bases at J; junction bases unmatched: 4. Germline V gene data show CDR1 as MGHRA and CDR2 as YSYEKL. The CDR3 DNA reads TGCGCCAGCAGCCTGGGACAGGGCCATGAAGCTTTCTTT. Its translation: CASSLGQGHEAFF.

The rearrangement uses TRBV30 and TRBJ2-5, with D maybe TRBD1 (5 bases). Germline V gene lookup returns CDR1 GTSNPN and CDR2 SVGIG (reference sequence). The CDR3 has 13 residues. V gave up 2 bases and J gave up 4 bases, with 11 bases separating them. In DNA, the CDR3 is TGTGCCTGGAGTCGTCGAAGGGGAGAGACCCAGTACTTC. This sequence encodes CAWSRRRGETQYF.

The V and J genes are TRBV29-1 and TRBJ1-2, with 9 bases aligning to TRBD1. Unmatched junction bases numbered 13, after V lost 4 bases and J lost 7 bases. The germline gives CDR1 SQVTM, CDR2 ANQGSEA. CDR3 size: 15 residues. The CDR3: CSVAKTGGGYGGYTF. In DNA, the CDR3 is TGCAGCGTTGCAAAGACAGGGGGAGGATATGGTGGCTACACCTTC.

V usage is TRBV4-1 and J usage is TRBJ1-1, with D hard to call. CDR3 length: 14 amino acids. The germline CDR1 and CDR2 sequences are MGHRA and YSYEKL. Trimming removed 7 bases at V and 3 bases at J, with 15 bases between. The CDR3 region has the DNA TGCGCCAGCAAAAGGGTCGGAGGTGACACTGAAGCTTTCTTT. It specifies CASKRVGGDTEAFF.

The chain combines TRBV7-2 with TRBJ2-7, with D possibly being TRBD1 (5 bases). This CDR3 region has 15 residues. The germline V gene has CDR1 SGHTA and CDR2 FQGNSA. Trimming left V 1 base short and J 2 bases short, with 12 bases between. In nucleotides, the CDR3 is TGTGCCAGCAGCTTAGGGCCCCAGGGCGCCTACGAGCAGTACTTC. Amino acid sequence: CASSLGPQGAYEQYF.

The chain joins TRBV5-4 to TRBJ2-3, with D hard to call. This CDR3 region has 12 residues. The germline V gene has CDR1 SGHNT and CDR2 YYREEE (reference sequence). Trimming left V 4 bases short and J 10 bases short, with 13 bases between. The CDR3 DNA follows: TGTGCCAGCAGCCTCCCGCGGAATGCGCAGTATTTT. Amino acid sequence: CASSLPRNAQYF.

The V call is TRBV4-3, the J call TRBJ1-1; no clear D. Per germline, CDR1 LGHNA and CDR2 YSLEER. With 7 bases removed from V and 0 bases from J, the gap between germline ends came to 12 bases. This CDR3 is built from 14 residues. CDR3 residues: CASKEGGLNTEAFF. The CDR3 coding sequence is TGCGCCAGCAAGGAGGGCGGCTTGAACACTGAAGCTTTCTTT.

This chain connects TRBV12-5 to TRBJ1-1, with 10 nucleotides matching TRBD1. The germline CDR1 and CDR2 sequences are LGHNT and FRNRAP. The V and J ends lost 0 bases and 2 bases, in that order; junction bases with no gene match: 9. This CDR3 region has 18 residues. The CDR3 coding sequence is TGTGCTAGTGGTTTGGTAACGGGACAGGGGACCTACAACACTGAAGCTTTCTTT. This codes for CASGLVTGQGTYNTEAFF.

The genes are TRBV27 and TRBJ2-3; 12 bases match TRBD2. The CDR3 spans 17 residues. Germline V gene data show CDR1 as MNHEY and CDR2 as SMNVEV (reference sequence). J was trimmed by 1 base and V by 5 bases; bases with no gene match: 7. The CDR3, as DNA: TGTGCCAGCAGTGTCACGCTAGCGGGAGGGGGCACAGATACGCAGTATTTT. It yields the protein CASSVTLAGGGTDTQYF.

This clone was detected once. The rearrangement uses TRBV6-6 and TRBJ2-7, with a possible D match to TRBD2 (5 bases). CDR1 MNHNY and CDR2 SVGAGI come from the germline V gene (reference sequence). Trimming left V 3 bases short and J 2 bases short, with 14 bases between. CDR3 length: 15 amino acids. CDR3 region: CASSYSRTEAYEQYF. The CDR3 DNA reads TGTGCCAGCAGTTATTCCAGGACTGAAGCCTACGAGCAGTACTTC.

CDR3 in amino acids: CASSIFSSYEQYF. The DNA for the CDR3 is TGTGCCAGCAGTATCTTCTCCAGTTACGAGCAGTACTTC. V is TRBV6-1 and J is TRBJ2-7; D is unresolved. Trimming shortened V by 5 bases and J by 4 bases, and 12 bases separated the two germline ends. This CDR3 comprises 13 residues. Germline loops: CDR1 MNHNS, CDR2 SASEGT.

The V gene is TRBV7-8, the J gene TRBJ2-5; 7 positions agree with TRBD2. J was trimmed by 7 bases and V by 5 bases; bases with no gene match: 16. The CDR3 spans 16 residues. Germline V gene lookup returns CDR1 SGHVS and CDR2 FQNEAQ. CDR3 DNA sequence: TGTGCCAGCAGCCCCAGTAGGGACTACCGTCCGGGGACCCAGTACTTC. The encoded protein is CASSPSRDYRPGTQYF. The variable domain in full, with the rest retrieved from reference TRBV7-8 and TRBJ2-5, is GAGVSQSPRYKVAKRGQDVALRCDPISGHVSLFWYQQALGQGPEFLTYFQNEAQLDKSGLPSDRFFAERPEGSVSTLKIQRTQQEDSAVYLCASSPSRDYRPGTQYFGPGTRLLVL.

About this clone: Germline is not matched at one junction end, which may reflect a read error. The chain is built from TRBV7-7 and TRBJ2-7; tentatively, D is TRBD1 (5 bases). This CDR3 has 14 residues. Germline CDR1 and CDR2: SSHAT and FNYEAQ (reference sequence). The DNA of the CDR3 is TGTGCTAGCAGCTTGCAGGGCCCTCCGGACGAGCAGTACTTC. Translated: CASSLQGPPDEQYF.

This chain links TRBV5-1 with TRBJ2-4; 11 bases are shared with TRBD2. CDR3 size: 15 residues. Germline-derived CDR1 and CDR2 are SGHRS and YFSETQ. The V gene end was trimmed by 5 bases and the J gene end by 0 bases; junction bases not matched to a gene: 1. The CDR3 sequence is CASRLAGAAKNIQYF. CDR3 sequence (DNA): TGCGCCAGCAGACTAGCGGGAGCAGCCAAAAACATTCAGTACTTC.

The chain joins TRBV5-5 to TRBJ2-7, with D unresolved. The CDR3 has 13 residues. Trimming removed 1 base from V and 3 bases from J, with 8 bases in between. From germline, CDR1 is SGHKS and CDR2 YYEKEE (reference sequence). In DNA form, the CDR3 reads TGTGCCAGCAGCTTGAGCCTAAACTACGAGCAGTACTTC. This encodes CASSLSLNYEQYF. The variable domain in full, completed from reference TRBV5-5 and TRBJ2-7, reads DAGVTQSPTHLIKTRGQQVTLRCSPISGHKSVSWYQQVLGQGPQFIFQYYEKEERGRGNFPDRFSARQFPNYSSELNVNALLLGDSALYLCASSLSLNYEQYFGPGTRLTVT.

The chain employs TRBV10-2 and TRBJ1-1, with D possibly TRBD1 on 6 matching bases. The CDR3 extends over 14 amino acids. Germline V lookup: CDR1 WSHSY, CDR2 SAAADI. The germline V and J ends were trimmed by 2 bases and 0 bases, with 7 bases remaining between them. The CDR3 nucleotides are TGCGCCAGCAGTGAGGGACAGTTGAACACTGAAGCTTTCTTT. Translating gives CASSEGQLNTEAFF.

V usage is TRBV5-1 and J usage is TRBJ2-7, with 10 bases aligning to TRBD2. This CDR3 has 18 residues. Germline V CDR1 and CDR2: SGHRS, YFSETQ. Trimming removed 4 bases from V and 0 bases from J; junction bases left unmatched: 13. In DNA, the CDR3 is TGCGCCAGCAGCCTAGGCGGGATAGCGGGAGGCAGCTCCTACGAGCAGTACTTC. It yields the protein CASSLGGIAGGSSYEQYF.

The rearrangement links TRBV6-6 to TRBJ1-1; a weak D match, TRBD1 (5 bases). The germline V and J ends were trimmed by 2 bases and 6 bases, with 7 bases remaining between them. Germline CDR1 and CDR2: MNHNY and SVGAGI (reference sequence). The CDR3 extends over 12 amino acids. As DNA, the CDR3 is TGTGCCAGCAGTTACCTGGGGCCTGAAGCTTTCTTT. Amino acids: CASSYLGPEAFF.

This chain joins TRBV5-6 and TRBJ2-5, with 15 bases matching TRBD2. V dropped 3 bases and J dropped 5; count of bases not matched to a gene: 5. The CDR3 covers 16 residues. Germline CDR1 SGHDT, CDR2 YYEEEE. CDR3 sequence: CASSYGLAGGLETQYF. The CDR3, as DNA: TGTGCCAGCAGCTACGGACTAGCGGGAGGGCTGGAGACCCAGTACTTC.

The J gene is TRBJ1-4, the V gene TRBV5-5, with 7 bases aligning to TRBD1. V was pared by 2 bases and J by 3 bases, with 1 base of the junction left unmatched. The CDR3 runs 14 residues. Germline values: CDR1 SGHKS, CDR2 YYEKEE (reference sequence). CDR3 bases: TGTGCCAGCAGCTTTCAGGGGGCTAATGAAAAACTGTTTTTT. This codes for CASSFQGANEKLFF.

The chain combines TRBV5-1 with TRBJ2-5; the D is unclear. The CDR3 has 12 amino acids. Between the trimmed V and J ends, which lost 5 bases and 5 bases, there was a span of 10 bases. Germline CDR1 reads SGHRS; CDR2 reads YFSETQ. The CDR3 here is CASSARKETQYF. The DNA for the CDR3 is TGCGCCAGCAGTGCTAGGAAGGAGACCCAGTACTTC. The whole variable domain, remainder taken from reference TRBV5-1 and TRBJ2-5, is KAGVTQTPRYLIKTRGQQVTLSCSPISGHRSVSWYQQTPGQGLQFLFEYFSETQRNKGNFPGRFSGRQFSNSRSEMNVSTLELGDSALYLCASSARKETQYFGPGTRLLVL.